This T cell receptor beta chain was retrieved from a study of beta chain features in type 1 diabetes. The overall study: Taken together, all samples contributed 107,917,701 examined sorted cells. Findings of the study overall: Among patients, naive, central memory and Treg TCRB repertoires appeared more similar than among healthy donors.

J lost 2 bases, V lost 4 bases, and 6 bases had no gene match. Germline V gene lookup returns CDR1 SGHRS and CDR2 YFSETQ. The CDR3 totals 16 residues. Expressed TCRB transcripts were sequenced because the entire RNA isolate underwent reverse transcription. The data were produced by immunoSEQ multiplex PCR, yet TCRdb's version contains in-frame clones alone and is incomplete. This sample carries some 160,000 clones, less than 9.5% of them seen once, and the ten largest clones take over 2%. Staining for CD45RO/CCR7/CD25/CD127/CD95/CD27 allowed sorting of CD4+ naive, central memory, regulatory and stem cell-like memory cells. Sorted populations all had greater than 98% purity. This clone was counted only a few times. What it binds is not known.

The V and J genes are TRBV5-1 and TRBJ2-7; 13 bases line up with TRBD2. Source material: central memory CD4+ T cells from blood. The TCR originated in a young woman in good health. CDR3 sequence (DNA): TGCGCCAGCAGCGCACAACTAGCGGGAGGGCCCTACGAGCAGTACTTC. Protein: CASSAQLAGGPYEQYF.